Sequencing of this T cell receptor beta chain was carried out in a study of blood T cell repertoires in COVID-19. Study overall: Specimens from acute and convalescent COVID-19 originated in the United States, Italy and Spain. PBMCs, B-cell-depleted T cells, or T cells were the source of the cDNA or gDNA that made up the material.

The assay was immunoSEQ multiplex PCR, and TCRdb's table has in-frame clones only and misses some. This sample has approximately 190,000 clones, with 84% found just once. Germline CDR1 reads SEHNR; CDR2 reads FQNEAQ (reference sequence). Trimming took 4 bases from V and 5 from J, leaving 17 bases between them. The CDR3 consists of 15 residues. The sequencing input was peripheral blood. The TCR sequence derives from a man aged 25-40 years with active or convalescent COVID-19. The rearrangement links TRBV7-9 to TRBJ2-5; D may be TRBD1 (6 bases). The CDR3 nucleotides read TGTGCCAGCAGCTCCTCGGGGACATTCGGCGAGACCCAGTACTTC. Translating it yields CASSSSGTFGETQYF.